These T cell receptor beta chains were read from a single sample in a study of memory CD4+ T cells and cytomegalovirus serostatus. Sequenced by immunoSEQ multiplex PCR; TCRdb stores in-frame clones only, minus some. This sample carries tens of thousands of clones, around 76% of them seen once, and the ten largest clones take more than 1.5%. Sequenced input: memory CD4+ T cells from blood. Receptors were obtained from an adult in good health and CMV-seronegative. The CDR3 runs from the conserved cysteine through the conserved F or W. The D gene is left open where the match is weak.

CDR3aa | j_gene | d_gene | v_gene
CASSLTARGTEAFF | TRBJ1-1 | . | TRBV6-4
CASSLPYPSPLHF | TRBJ1-6 | . | TRBV7-9
CASSLRDRGGYTF | TRBJ1-2 | TRBD1 | TRBV11-3
CASSALAINEQFF | TRBJ2-1 | . | TRBV19
CASSQDSRMRETQYF | TRBJ2-5 | . | TRBV14
CASISQATNEKLFF | TRBJ1-4 | . | TRBV2
CASSLMGGDSPLHF | TRBJ1-6 | . | TRBV7-3
CASSLGVQGGYTF | TRBJ1-2 | . | TRBV13
CASSLGQGDGYTF | TRBJ1-2 | . | TRBV11-2
CASSSGTGPTYEQYF | TRBJ2-7 | TRBD1 | TRBV27
CASSLGRIGTGELFF | TRBJ2-2 | . | TRBV28
CASRVRGRGVEQFF | TRBJ2-1 | TRBD1 | TRBV2
CASSYGWDFSGNTIYF | TRBJ1-3 | . | TRBV28
CASSEAPGNSPLHF | TRBJ1-6 | . | TRBV2
CASSPPGHKNIQYF | TRBJ2-4 | . | TRBV18
CASSLDPGGEKLFF | TRBJ1-4 | . | TRBV5-1
CATSRDERGYTF | TRBJ1-2 | . | TRBV15
CATSRVMFSGSGNTIYF | TRBJ1-3 | . | TRBV15
CASSPALAPYEQYF | TRBJ2-7 | . | TRBV18
CASSLKAGGTYEQYF | TRBJ2-7 | TRBD1 | TRBV27
CASSREAGRKLFF | TRBJ1-4 | . | TRBV6-5
CASSLGEGLRGYTF | TRBJ1-2 | . | TRBV7-9
CASSPRGGTEAFF | TRBJ1-1 | . | TRBV19
CASTTSGGSYEQYF | TRBJ2-7 | . | TRBV21-1
CASSPRTSGANVLTF | TRBJ2-6 | . | TRBV18
CASSLEGGATPLHF | TRBJ1-6 | . | TRBV7-9
CASSLNGGRGSPLHF | TRBJ1-6 | . | TRBV27
CASSSWDRALYGELFF | TRBJ2-2 | TRBD1 | TRBV5-4
CASSTTGGPGRETQYF | TRBJ2-5 | TRBD1 | TRBV19
CASSHGQLVLDGELFF | TRBJ2-2 | . | TRBV4-2
CAISDDLQGEVHGYTF | TRBJ1-2 | TRBD1 | TRBV10-3
CASSLELAGVGTDTQYF | TRBJ2-3 | TRBD2 | TRBV5-1
CAWSVIRDYNSPLHF | TRBJ1-6 | . | TRBV30
CASSFRWQGGYEQYF | TRBJ2-7 | . | TRBV28
CASSVATGELNTEAFF | TRBJ1-1 | . | TRBV9
CASSSGTAHSPLHF | TRBJ1-6 | TRBD1 | TRBV7-9
CASSSDRGTDTQYF | TRBJ2-3 | TRBD1 | TRBV5-1
CASSNPGQIGYTEAFF | TRBJ1-1 | . | TRBV6-6
CASSATGAVNEQFF | TRBJ2-1 | TRBD1 | TRBV10-2
CAWSQQGGNQPQHF | TRBJ1-5 | TRBD1 | TRBV30